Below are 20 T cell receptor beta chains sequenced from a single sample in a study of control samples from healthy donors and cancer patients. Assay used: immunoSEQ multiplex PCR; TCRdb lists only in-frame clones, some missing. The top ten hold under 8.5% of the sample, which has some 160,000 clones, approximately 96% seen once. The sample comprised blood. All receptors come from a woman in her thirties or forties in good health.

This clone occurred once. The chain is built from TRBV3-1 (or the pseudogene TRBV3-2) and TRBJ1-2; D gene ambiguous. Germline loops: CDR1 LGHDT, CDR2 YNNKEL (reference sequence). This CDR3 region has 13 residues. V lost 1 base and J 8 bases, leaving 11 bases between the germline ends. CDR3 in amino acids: CASSQGRSGGYTF. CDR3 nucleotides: TGTGCCAGCAGCCAAGGACGAAGTGGGGGCTACACCTTC.

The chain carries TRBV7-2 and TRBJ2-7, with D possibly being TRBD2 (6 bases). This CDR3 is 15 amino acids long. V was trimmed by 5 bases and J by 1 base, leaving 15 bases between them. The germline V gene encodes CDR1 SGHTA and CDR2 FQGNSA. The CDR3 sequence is CASSPWSAGSYEQYF. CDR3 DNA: TGTGCCAGCAGCCCCTGGTCAGCGGGTTCCTACGAGCAGTACTTC. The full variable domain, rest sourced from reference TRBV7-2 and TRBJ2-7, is GAGVSQSPSNKVTEKGKDVELRCDPISGHTALYWYRQSLGQGLEFLIYFQGNSAPDKSGLPSDRFSAERTGGSVSTLTIQRTQQEDSAVYLCASSPWSAGSYEQYFGPGTRLTVT.

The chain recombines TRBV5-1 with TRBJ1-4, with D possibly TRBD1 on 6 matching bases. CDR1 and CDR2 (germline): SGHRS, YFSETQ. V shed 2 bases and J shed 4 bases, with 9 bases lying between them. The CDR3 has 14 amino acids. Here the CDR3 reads CASSFRGGNEKLFF. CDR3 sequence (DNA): TGCGCCAGCAGCTTCAGAGGGGGTAATGAAAAACTGTTTTTT.

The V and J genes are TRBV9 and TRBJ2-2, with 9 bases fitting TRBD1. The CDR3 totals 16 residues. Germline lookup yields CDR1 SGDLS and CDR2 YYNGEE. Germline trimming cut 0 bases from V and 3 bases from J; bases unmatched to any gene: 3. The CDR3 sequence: CASSVGGQGYTGELFF. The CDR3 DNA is TGTGCCAGCAGCGTAGGTGGACAGGGGTACACCGGGGAGCTGTTTTTT.

CDR3 bases: TGCGCCAGCAGCCCCAACAGGGTTGGGGCTGAAGCTTTCTTT. This gives the protein CASSPNRVGAEAFF. This chain links TRBV4-1 with TRBJ1-1, with TRBD1 as a possible D gene (6 bases). CDR1 and CDR2 from the germline V gene are MGHRA and YSYEKL. Trimming took off 4 bases at V and 6 bases at J, with 15 bases between the two ends. CDR3 length: 14 residues.

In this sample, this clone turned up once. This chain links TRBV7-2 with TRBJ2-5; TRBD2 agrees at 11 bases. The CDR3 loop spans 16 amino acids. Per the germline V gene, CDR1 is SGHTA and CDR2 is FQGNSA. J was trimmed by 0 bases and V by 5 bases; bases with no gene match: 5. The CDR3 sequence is CASSSTSGGYQETQYF. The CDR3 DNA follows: TGTGCCAGCAGCAGTACTAGCGGGGGTTACCAAGAGACCCAGTACTTC.

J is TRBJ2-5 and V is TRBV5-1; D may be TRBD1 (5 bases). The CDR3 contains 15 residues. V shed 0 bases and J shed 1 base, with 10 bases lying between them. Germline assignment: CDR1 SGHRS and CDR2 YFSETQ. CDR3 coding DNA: TGCGCCAGCAGCTTGGCCGGACAAGGCCAAGAGACCCAGTACTTC. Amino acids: CASSLAGQGQETQYF. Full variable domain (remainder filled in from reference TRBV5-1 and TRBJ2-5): KAGVTQTPRYLIKTRGQQVTLSCSPISGHRSVSWYQQTPGQGLQFLFEYFSETQRNKGNFPGRFSGRQFSNSRSEMNVSTLELGDSALYLCASSLAGQGQETQYFGPGTRLLVL.

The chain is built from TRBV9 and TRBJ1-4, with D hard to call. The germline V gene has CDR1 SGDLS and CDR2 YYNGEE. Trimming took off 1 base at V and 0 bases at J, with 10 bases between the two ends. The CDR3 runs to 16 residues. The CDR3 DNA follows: TGTGCCAGCAGCGTACGAGAGATTGCAACTAATGAAAAACTGTTTTTT. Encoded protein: CASSVREIATNEKLFF.

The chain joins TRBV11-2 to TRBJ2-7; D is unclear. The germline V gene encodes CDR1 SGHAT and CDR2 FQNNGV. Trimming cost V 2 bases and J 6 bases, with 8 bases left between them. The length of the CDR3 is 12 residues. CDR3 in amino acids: CASSLLRLEQYF. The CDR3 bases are TGTGCCAGCAGCTTATTGCGTCTCGAGCAGTACTTC.

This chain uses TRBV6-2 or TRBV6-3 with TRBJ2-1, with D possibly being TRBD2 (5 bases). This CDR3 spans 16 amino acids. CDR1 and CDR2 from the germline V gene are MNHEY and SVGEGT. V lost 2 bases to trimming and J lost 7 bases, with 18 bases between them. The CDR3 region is CASSYPDVHPGNEQFF. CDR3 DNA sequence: TGTGCCAGCAGTTACCCGGACGTTCACCCGGGGAATGAGCAGTTCTTC.

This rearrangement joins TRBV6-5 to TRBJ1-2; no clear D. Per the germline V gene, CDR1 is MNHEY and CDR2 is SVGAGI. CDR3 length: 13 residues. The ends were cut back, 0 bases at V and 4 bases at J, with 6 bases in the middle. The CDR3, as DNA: TGTGCCAGCAGTTACTCCCCAGCCTATGGCTACACCTTC. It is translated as CASSYSPAYGYTF.

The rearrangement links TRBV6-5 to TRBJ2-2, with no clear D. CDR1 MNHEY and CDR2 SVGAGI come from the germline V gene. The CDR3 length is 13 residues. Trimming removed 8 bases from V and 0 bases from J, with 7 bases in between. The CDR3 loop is CASENANTGELFF. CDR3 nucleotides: TGTGCCAGCGAAAACGCGAACACCGGGGAGCTGTTTTTT.

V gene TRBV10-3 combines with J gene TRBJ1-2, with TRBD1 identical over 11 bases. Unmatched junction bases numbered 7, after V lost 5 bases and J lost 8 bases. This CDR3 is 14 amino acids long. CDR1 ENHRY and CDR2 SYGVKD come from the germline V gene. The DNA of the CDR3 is TGTGCCATCAGTTCGGACAGGGGGCGCAAGGGCTACACCTTC. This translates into CAISSDRGRKGYTF.

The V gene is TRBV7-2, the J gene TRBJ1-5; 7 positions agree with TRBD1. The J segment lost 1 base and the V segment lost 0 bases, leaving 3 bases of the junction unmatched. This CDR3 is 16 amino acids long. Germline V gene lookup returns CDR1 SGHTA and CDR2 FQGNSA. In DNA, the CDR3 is TGTGCCAGCAGCTTAGCCCCCAGGGGGAGCAATCAGCCCCAGCATTTT. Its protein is CASSLAPRGSNQPQHF.

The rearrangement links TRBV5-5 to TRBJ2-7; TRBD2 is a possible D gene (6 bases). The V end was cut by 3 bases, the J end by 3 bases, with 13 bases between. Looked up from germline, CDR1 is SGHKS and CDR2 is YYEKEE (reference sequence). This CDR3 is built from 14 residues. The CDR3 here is CASSSRPGSYEQYF. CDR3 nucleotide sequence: TGTGCCAGCAGCTCTAGGCCCGGGAGCTACGAGCAGTACTTC. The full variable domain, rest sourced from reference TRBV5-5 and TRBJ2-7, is DAGVTQSPTHLIKTRGQQVTLRCSPISGHKSVSWYQQVLGQGPQFIFQYYEKEERGRGNFPDRFSARQFPNYSSELNVNALLLGDSALYLCASSSRPGSYEQYFGPGTRLTVT.

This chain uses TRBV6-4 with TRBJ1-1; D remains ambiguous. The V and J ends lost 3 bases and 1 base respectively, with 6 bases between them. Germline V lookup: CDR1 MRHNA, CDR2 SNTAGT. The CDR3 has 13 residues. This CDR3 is CASSDQSNTEAFF. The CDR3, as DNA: TGTGCCAGCAGTGATCAGTCGAACACTGAAGCTTTCTTT.

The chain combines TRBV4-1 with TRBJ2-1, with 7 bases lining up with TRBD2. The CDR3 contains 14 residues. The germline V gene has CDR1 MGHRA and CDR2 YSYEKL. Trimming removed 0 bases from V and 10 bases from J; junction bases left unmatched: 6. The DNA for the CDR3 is TGCGCCAGCAGCCAAGATCTATGGGGGGGAGAGCAGTTCTTC. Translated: CASSQDLWGGEQFF.

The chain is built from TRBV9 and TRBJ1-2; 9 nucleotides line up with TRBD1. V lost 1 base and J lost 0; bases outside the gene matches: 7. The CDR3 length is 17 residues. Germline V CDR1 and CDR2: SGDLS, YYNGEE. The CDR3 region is CASSVKDRGYANYGYTF. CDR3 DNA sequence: TGTGCCAGCAGCGTAAAGGACAGGGGTTATGCTAACTATGGCTACACCTTC.

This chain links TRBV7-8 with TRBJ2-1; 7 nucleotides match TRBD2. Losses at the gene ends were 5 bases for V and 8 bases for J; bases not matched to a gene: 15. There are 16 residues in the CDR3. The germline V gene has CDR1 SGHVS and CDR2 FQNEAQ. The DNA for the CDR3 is TGTGCCAGCAGCCTCAATCTTGCGGGAGATGGTCATGAGCAGTTCTTC. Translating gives CASSLNLAGDGHEQFF.

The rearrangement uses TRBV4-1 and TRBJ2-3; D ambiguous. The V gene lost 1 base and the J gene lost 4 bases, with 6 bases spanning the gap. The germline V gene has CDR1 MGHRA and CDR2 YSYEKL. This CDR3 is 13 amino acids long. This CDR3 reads CASSQGPPDTQYF. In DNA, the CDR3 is TGCGCCAGCAGCCAAGGCCCTCCAGATACGCAGTATTTT.